This entry describes one T cell receptor beta chain. The germline V gene has CDR1 WSHSY and CDR2 SAAADI. V lost 5 bases, J lost 1 base, and 2 bases stayed unmatched. This CDR3 comprises 14 residues. This entry comes from a study of PD-L1 blockade in urothelial cancer. Sequencing used immunoSEQ multiplex PCR; TCRdb keeps in-frame clones, though not all of them. The sample records fewer than 75,000 clones, 80% to 85% being singletons. Source: PBMCs, taken around atezolizumab (anti-PD-L1) treatment. The TCR was taken from a man in his 70s with urothelial cancer. J is TRBJ2-4 and V is TRBV10-2, with 7 bases aligning to TRBD2. The chain's CDR3 is CASSSSGAKNIQYF. Here the CDR3 DNA reads TGCGCCAGCAGTTCTAGCGGCGCCAAAAACATTCAGTACTTC.